A selection of T cell receptor beta chains follows, all from one sample in a study of CD8+CD57+ T cells in acquired aplastic anemia. One entry per CDR3 protein, called by TCRdb with MiXCR from the reads. The table includes 150,000 to 200,000 distinct CDR3 sequences, 64% detected once. The specimen was sorted CD4+, CD8+, or CD8+CD57+ T cells (not recorded which) from PBMCs. The source is a human donor with severe aplastic anemia or a healthy control (not recorded which). The CDR3 runs from the conserved cysteine through the conserved F or W. The order of the fields is CDR3 protein, CDR3 DNA, V gene, J gene, D gene, clone size. The D gene is left open where the match is weak. Size is stated for part of the rows, as once, few or many counts, or as a class when the clone is expanded.

CASSHTLGGTYNEQFF	TGCGCCAGCAGCCATACTCTCGGCGGCACCTACAATGAGCAGTTCTTC	TRBV4-3	TRBJ2-1	-	many
CASTLQELTYEQYF	TGTGCCAGCACCCTACAGGAATTAACCTACGAGCAGTACTTC	TRBV7-9	TRBJ2-7	-	-
CASSLGAAGNTIYF	TGTGCCAGCAGCTTGGGGGCAGCTGGAAACACCATATATTTT	TRBV7-8	TRBJ1-3	-	-
CSARNGNEQFF	TGCAGTGCTAGAAATGGAAATGAGCAGTTCTTC	TRBV20-1	TRBJ2-1	-	-
CASLPGHAYEQYF	TGTGCCAGCTTACCGGGACACGCCTACGAGCAGTACTTC	TRBV2	TRBJ2-7	-	-
CASSSPTGANSPLHF	TGTGCCAGCAGCTCCCCTACAGGGGCTAATTCACCCCTCCACTTT	TRBV7-9	TRBJ1-6	TRBD1	-
CASSLRDRVTNEQFF	TGTGCCAGCAGCTTAAGGGACAGGGTCACCAATGAGCAGTTCTTC	TRBV7-2	TRBJ2-1	TRBD1	-
CASSLRHENTEAFF	TGTGCCAGCAGTTTAAGACACGAGAACACTGAAGCTTTCTTT	TRBV2	TRBJ1-1	-	-
CATSEFGDRTDTQYF	TGTGCCACCAGTGAGTTCGGGGACCGCACAGATACGCAGTATTTT	TRBV24-1	TRBJ2-3	-	-
CSVVPSSYEQYF	TGCAGCGTTGTGCCCAGCTCCTACGAGCAGTACTTC	TRBV29-1	TRBJ2-7	-	-